This TCR beta chain originates from a study of cytomegalovirus exposure and HLA in healthy donors. Turning to the study itself: There were approximately 400 genotyped donors. Of these, roughly 80% fell in the genetic ancestry cluster associated with self-reported Caucasian donors. Notes on the study in general: An apparent linkage of common viral pathogens to several of the most significant clusters emerged in a later analysis.

Each donor's status was that of a healthy bone marrow donor. Of note for this clone: Its antigen is as yet unknown.

Vbeta (60) and Jbeta (13) primers were used in the PCR. Assay used: immunoSEQ multiplex PCR; TCRdb lists only in-frame clones, some missing. The table includes 150,000 to 250,000 clones, 70% to 80% detected once. V was cut by 5 bases and J by 0 bases, with 12 bases left in between. CDR1 and CDR2 (germline): SGHDT, YYEEEE. The CDR3 is made up of 15 amino acids. The sample comprised PBMCs. V gene TRBV5-6 combines with J gene TRBJ1-3; TRBD1 might be the D (6 bases). The clonotype comes from a girl aged 10-17 years in good health and CMV-seropositive. For the CDR3, the DNA is TGTGCCAGCAGTTATACAGGGAACTCTGGAAACACCATATATTTT. Translated: CASSYTGNSGNTIYF.